This T cell receptor (beta chain) was profiled in a study of blood T cell repertoires in COVID-19. Study details: Sites across the United States, Italy and Spain contributed samples from acute and convalescent COVID-19. PBMCs, B-cell-depleted T cells, or T cells provided the cDNA or gDNA that made up the material.

CDR3 length equals 19 residues. From germline, CDR1 is KGHSH and CDR2 LQKENI. Trimming cost V 0 bases and J 5 bases, with 25 bases left between them. In the authors' methods: Counts of nucleated cells, estimated from reference gene primer amplification, were obtained. Sequencing was performed with immunoSEQ multiplex PCR; in TCRdb, only in-frame clones are kept and a portion is missing. The DNA was the basis for D and trimming; V, J and clone size are from that table. The table lists about 88,000 clones, about 88% of them singletons. This clonotype originated in an elderly woman with acute or convalescent COVID-19. Input material: peripheral blood. This chain joins TRBV18 and TRBJ1-2, with D possibly TRBD1 on 6 matching bases. For the CDR3, the DNA is TGTGCCAGCTCACCACCAAAGGGGGTGCAACGCCAAGGCCCATATGGCTACACCTTC. The encoded protein is CASSPPKGVQRQGPYGYTF.